The source of this TCR beta chain is a study of CD4+ T cells in melanoma. Comments on this clone: As yet, its antigen is unknown.

General study findings and limits: In melanoma, neoantigen-specific CD4+ T cells reportedly differed in differentiation state. A reported correlation linked neoantigen-specific CD4+ T cells to CD8+, macrophage and B cell function.

The CDR3 sequence is 16 residues long. Trimming cost V 4 bases and J 8 bases; bases outside gene matches: 12. Germline V gene sequence: CDR1 SGHDT, CDR2 YYEEEE. The table came from immunoSEQ multiplex PCR; TCRdb's copy has only in-frame clones and leaves some out. The data hold about 10,000 clones, with about 60% observed a single time. V is TRBV5-6 and J is TRBJ1-4; 9 bases line up with TRBD1. The material sequenced was cells from a culture (not recorded whether cultured in vitro). The receptor's source is a human donor with melanoma. The CDR3 loop reads CASSRAGGQGGEKLFF. CDR3 coding DNA: TGTGCCAGCAGCCGGGCCGGGGGACAGGGAGGGGAAAAACTGTTTTTT.